This TCR beta chain was profiled in a study of blood T cells in healthy people across ages. General study points: Getting older went along with TCR beta diversity per million T cells dropping roughly linearly.

This clonotype came up a few times. No antigen is known for it. Together with a sample-barcoded 5' primer, a J-beta primer mix was included in a second PCR lasting about 6 to 11 cycles. The template-switch adaptor was a 5' adaptor with 12 random nucleotides. It tagged each cDNA molecule. Every sample returned 2.5 million or more CDR3-containing paired-end reads. TCRdb analysed the 5' RACE reads with MiXCR anew, one entry per CDR3 protein. Among roughly 730,000 distinct CDR3 sequences listed, roughly 50% were seen once. With each sample, at least 5 micrograms of total RNA were extracted. The CDR3 covers 14 residues. V was cut by 6 bases and J by 5 bases, with 16 bases left in between. Per germline, CDR1 SGHAT and CDR2 FQNNGV.

The TCR was taken from a man aged 40-49 years in good health. The specimen was blood. This chain links TRBV11-2 with TRBJ2-5, with D perhaps matching TRBD1 or TRBD2 (6 bases each). The CDR3 DNA reads TGTGCCAGCAGGCACCTAGGAGGGGGGGAGACCCAGTACTTC. It encodes CASRHLGGGETQYF.